Listed below are T cell receptor beta chains from one sample, sequenced in a study of cytomegalovirus exposure and HLA in healthy donors. Clones were read by immunoSEQ multiplex PCR, and TCRdb kept only the in-frame ones, dropping some. The data hold some 120,000 clones, with about nine tenths observed a single time. Sequenced: PBMCs. The source of these receptors is a man younger than 40 in good health and CMV-seronegative. The conserved cysteine and the conserved F or W are not part of the CDR3 here. Each record gives: V gene, J gene, CDR3 protein.

TRBV9	TRBJ1-6	ASSVGQGGLESPLH
TRBV19	TRBJ2-7	ASSAGTLRVSYEQY
TRBV7-6	TRBJ1-1	APQGDLGQKNTEAF
TRBV7-9	TRBJ2-1	ASSPRDSLYNEQF
TRBV2	TRBJ2-1	ASSAGTSGYNEQF
TRBV19	TRBJ2-3	ASSPGLSDTQY
TRBV7-3	TRBJ2-2	ASSFSGTNTGELF
TRBV6-5	TRBJ2-3	ASSEGAADTQY
TRBV12-1	TRBJ2-7	ASSFYYEQY
TRBV10-3	TRBJ2-3	ASTPGREATDTQY
TRBV18	TRBJ2-3	ASSTNSRGDTDTQY
TRBV5-6	TRBJ1-5	ASSFGAGGNQPQH
TRBV5-1	TRBJ2-7	ASSSGGYEQY
TRBV29-1	TRBJ2-3	SVRPGVSTDTQY
TRBV6-5	TRBJ2-7	ASREEPLIHEQY
TRBV7-2	TRBJ2-7	ASSPDGTSGLEQY
TRBV5-4	TRBJ1-1	ASSSSRDGTGIEAF
TRBV6-1	TRBJ2-3	ASSVGEAGPDTQY
TRBV10-2	TRBJ2-7	ASSEYLRKYYEQY
TRBV2	TRBJ2-3	ASSEEAKLEGATQY
TRBV6-5	TRBJ1-4	ASSYGTGSNEKLF
TRBV27	TRBJ2-5	ASSRGQGHLQETQY
TRBV5-1	TRBJ2-1	ASSLGIYEQF
TRBV5-4	TRBJ2-3	ASSFFSGPDTQY
TRBV29-1	TRBJ1-2	SVDFAGTGNYGYT
TRBV19	TRBJ2-2	ASSMGRAGGLVGELF
TRBV5-1	TRBJ1-2	ASSLEGQGVGGYT
TRBV11-2	TRBJ2-1	ASSPSYNEQF
TRBV19	TRBJ1-1	ASSPIGTDTEAF
TRBV6-6	TRBJ1-5	ASSYLGGFQPQH
TRBV6-5	TRBJ2-7	ASTSDYEQY
TRBV15	TRBJ1-5	ATSRDRYQH
TRBV5-1	TRBJ2-7	ASSLASSGGGPYEQY
TRBV7-8	TRBJ2-1	ASSPGLAGVRNEQF
TRBV2	TRBJ2-5	ASSDSPRLAEETQY
TRBV5-1	TRBJ1-1	ASSLITGGATEAF
TRBV5-4	TRBJ2-5	ASSLESAGVQSQETQY
TRBV4-1	TRBJ1-5	ASSQYPEGANQPQH
TRBV7-9	TRBJ1-4	ASSSRTVTNEKLF
TRBV5-5	TRBJ2-7	ASRASGSQGEQY
TRBV2	TRBJ1-1	ASSEAGKRAF
TRBV18	TRBJ1-1	ASSPETEAF
TRBV2	TRBJ1-3	ASAFSTGVSGNTIY
TRBV5-5	TRBJ1-1	ASSPPKAGEAF